Described below is a single T cell receptor (beta chain) sequence and its context. Its antigen is unknown. The data stem from a study of early T cells in non-severe SARS-CoV-2 infection. The wider study: Sequenced bulk RNA came from whole blood that was unsorted, and chains were unpaired.

Unique molecular identifier tags were affixed to discrete cDNA molecules. TCRdb reprocessed the 5' RACE reads via MiXCR and lists one record per CDR3 protein. There are about 64,000 distinct CDR3 sequences in the sample; around 18% occur only once, and over 8% lies in the top ten. Study results and caveats: Using VDJdb, the matching emphasized anti-spike CD8 responses while missing private and CD4 specificities.

Germline CDR1 SGHDT, CDR2 YYEEEE. This CDR3 contains 11 residues. Between the trimmed V and J ends, which lost 0 bases and 9 bases, there was a span of 4 bases. This clonotype was sampled from an adult who was a healthcare worker with PCR-confirmed SARS-CoV-2 infection or an uninfected control (not recorded which). The chain is built from TRBV5-6 and TRBJ2-1; no firm D call. The specimen comprised whole blood, sampled at baseline. The CDR3 loop is CASSLVGEQFF. The CDR3 DNA reads as TGTGCCAGCAGCTTGGTGGGTGAGCAGTTCTTC.